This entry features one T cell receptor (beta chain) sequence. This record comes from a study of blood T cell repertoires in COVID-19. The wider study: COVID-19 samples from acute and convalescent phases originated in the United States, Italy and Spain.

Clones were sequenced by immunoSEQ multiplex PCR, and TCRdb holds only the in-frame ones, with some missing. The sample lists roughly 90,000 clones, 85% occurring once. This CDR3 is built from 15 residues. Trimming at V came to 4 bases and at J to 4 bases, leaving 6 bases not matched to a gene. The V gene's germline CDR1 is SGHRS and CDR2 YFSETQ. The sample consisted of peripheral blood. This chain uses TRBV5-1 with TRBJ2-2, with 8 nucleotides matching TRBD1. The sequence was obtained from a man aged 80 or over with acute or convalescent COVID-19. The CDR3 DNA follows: TGCGCCAGCAGCCAGGACAGGGTACCCACCGGGGAGCTGTTTTTT. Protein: CASSQDRVPTGELFF. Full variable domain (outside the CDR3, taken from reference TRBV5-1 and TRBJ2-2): KAGVTQTPRYLIKTRGQQVTLSCSPISGHRSVSWYQQTPGQGLQFLFEYFSETQRNKGNFPGRFSGRQFSNSRSEMNVSTLELGDSALYLCASSQDRVPTGELFFGEGSRLTVL.